Listed here is a single T cell receptor beta chain. The data derive from a study of blood T cell repertoires in COVID-19. Clones were sequenced by immunoSEQ multiplex PCR, and TCRdb holds only the in-frame ones, with some missing. The sample has about 88,000 clones, about 82% seen once. Sequences were obtained from peripheral blood. The source is a human donor in a cohort sampled during active COVID-19.

The CDR3 protein is CASSDSGGNNEQFF. The CDR3 DNA sequence: TGTGCCAGCAGTGATAGCGGGGGGAACAATGAGCAGTTCTTC. V gene TRBV6-1 combines with J gene TRBJ2-1, with 10 bases identical to TRBD2. Germline CDR1 MNHNS, CDR2 SASEGT. V gave up 3 bases and J gave up 5 bases; unmatched junction bases: 1. CDR3 size: 14 residues.